This is a list of T cell receptor beta chains from one sample in a study of blood T cell repertoires in COVID-19. The method was immunoSEQ multiplex PCR; TCRdb's version includes in-frame clones alone and lacks a portion of them. Among approximately 200,000 clones listed, roughly 86% were seen once. The sequencing input was PBMCs or T cells enriched from blood (not recorded which). These receptors all come from a woman aged 25-40 years who had recovered from COVID-19. Both conserved end residues are part of each CDR3. D genes are given only for firm matches. The size entry is marked missing in some rows and otherwise reads once, few, many or a size class.

size,D,V,J,DNA,CDR3
NA,NA,TRBV18,TRBJ1-2,TGTGCCAGCTCACCACCGGGACTCTATGGCTACACCTTC,CASSPPGLYGYTF
NA,NA,TRBV29-1,TRBJ2-3,TGCAGCGTTGTTTCTCAAACTAGCACAGATACGCAGTATTTT,CSVVSQTSTDTQYF
NA,NA,TRBV15,TRBJ2-3,TGTGCCACCAGGACAGGACTCGATAGTACGCAGTATTTT,CATRTGLDSTQYF
NA,NA,TRBV28,TRBJ1-2,TGTGCCAGCAGTCCCCCAAACAGGGACTATGGCTACACCTTC,CASSPPNRDYGYTF
NA,NA,TRBV30,TRBJ1-5,TGTGCCTGGAGTATGGGCTCCGGTGATTATAGCAATCAGCCCCAGCATTTT,CAWSMGSGDYSNQPQHF
NA,NA,TRBV9,TRBJ2-7,TGTGCCAGCAGCGTAGGAGACGGGGACGAGCAGTACTTC,CASSVGDGDEQYF
NA,NA,TRBV5-4,TRBJ2-5,TGTGCCAGCAGCCCGGGGGACAGTTGGTACCAAGAGACCCAGTACTTC,CASSPGDSWYQETQYF
NA,TRBD1,TRBV9,TRBJ1-2,TGTGCCAGCAGCGGAGGACAGGGAGAGAGCTATGGCTACACCTTC,CASSGGQGESYGYTF
NA,TRBD2,TRBV2,TRBJ2-1,TGTGCCAGCAGTGAATCACTAGCGGGATTCAATGAGCAGTTCTTC,CASSESLAGFNEQFF
NA,TRBD2,TRBV5-1,TRBJ2-7,TGCGCCAGCAGTAGAGTTAGCGGGGACCCCTACGAGCAGTACTTC,CASSRVSGDPYEQYF
NA,NA,TRBV7-9,TRBJ1-3,TGTGCCAGCAGCTTAGAGCTAGGCGGGGCTGGTGGAAACACCATATATTTT,CASSLELGGAGGNTIYF
NA,NA,TRBV18,TRBJ1-5,TGTGCCAGCTCACCTCAGGAACGAAATCAGCCCCAGCATTTT,CASSPQERNQPQHF
NA,NA,TRBV24-1,TRBJ2-3,TGTGCCACCAGTCTTAGTGCGACTACTAATACGCAGTATTTT,CATSLSATTNTQYF
NA,TRBD1,TRBV11-2,TRBJ1-2,TGTGCCAGCAGCCCAAGACTTGGACAGGGGTGGGGCTACACCTTC,CASSPRLGQGWGYTF
NA,TRBD1,TRBV28,TRBJ1-5,TGTGCCAGCAGACCGGACAGGGCTAGCAATCAGCCCCAGCATTTT,CASRPDRASNQPQHF
NA,TRBD1,TRBV25-1,TRBJ2-2,TGTGCCAGCAGGGGGAGTCCGGGACAGGACAACACCGGGGAGCTGTTTTTT,CASRGSPGQDNTGELFF
few,TRBD1,TRBV27,TRBJ2-7,TGTGCCAGCGGATACAGGGGGGAATACGAGCAGTACTTC,CASGYRGEYEQYF
NA,NA,TRBV30,TRBJ1-6,TGTGCCTGGAACCGTTCAGGCAATTCACCCCTCCACTTT,CAWNRSGNSPLHF
once,NA,TRBV18,TRBJ1-1,TGTGCCAGCTCGTTCTTCAATCGGGGAAACACTGAAGCTTTCTTT,CASSFFNRGNTEAFF
NA,NA,TRBV19,TRBJ1-1,TGTGCCAGTAGTATCTTCACAAGCGCTGAAGCTTTCTTT,CASSIFTSAEAFF
NA,NA,TRBV6-5,TRBJ2-7,TGTGCCAGCAACCGGGACTCAGGGTCCTACGAGCAGTACTTC,CASNRDSGSYEQYF
NA,TRBD2,TRBV24-1,TRBJ2-3,TGTGCCACCAGTGATTTGGCTAGCGGGGTCAAGGAAACGCAGTATTTT,CATSDLASGVKETQYF
NA,NA,TRBV28,TRBJ1-2,TGTGCCAGCAGTTTATACAGTAACTATGGCTACACCTTC,CASSLYSNYGYTF
NA,TRBD1,TRBV24-1,TRBJ2-7,TGTGCCACCAGTGGAGGACAGGGGAACTACGAGCAGTACTTC,CATSGGQGNYEQYF
NA,TRBD1,TRBV30,TRBJ1-6,TGTGCCTGGAGTCAAGGGACAGTTAATTATAATTCACCCCTCCACTTT,CAWSQGTVNYNSPLHF
few,NA,TRBV3-1/TRBV3-2,TRBJ2-7,TGTGCCAGCAGCCAAGTGACGGGTGAGCAGTACTTC,CASSQVTGEQYF
NA,TRBD1,TRBV2,TRBJ1-5,TGTGCCAGCAGTGAGGACAGGGGGACAATAAAGCCCCAGCATTTT,CASSEDRGTIKPQHF
NA,TRBD2,TRBV5-4,TRBJ2-7,TGTGCCAGCAGCTTTACCCGGGGACTAGCGGACGGCTACGAGCAGTACTTC,CASSFTRGLADGYEQYF
NA,NA,TRBV19,TRBJ2-2,TGTGCCAGTAGCCTAACCGGGACAGGGTTTAGCGGGAGTAACACCGGGGAGCTGTTTTTT,CASSLTGTGFSGSNTGELFF
NA,TRBD2,TRBV30,TRBJ2-7,TGTGCCTATACCCTCGAAAGGGGCGGGAGCACAGGCGAGCAGTACTTC,CAYTLERGGSTGEQYF
NA,NA,TRBV24-1,TRBJ2-1,TGTGCCACCAGTGGGCGGAAGATCAATGAGCAGTTCTTC,CATSGRKINEQFF
NA,NA,TRBV6-2/TRBV6-3,TRBJ1-5,TGTGCCAGCAGTGCGGGGGGGATCCAAGTGGGCAATCAGCCCCAGCATTTT,CASSAGGIQVGNQPQHF
once,NA,TRBV29-1,TRBJ2-1,TGCAGCGGGGGAATCAACAATGAGCAGTTCTTC,CSGGINNEQFF
NA,NA,TRBV23-1,TRBJ2-7,TGCGCCAGCAGCCCCGGGACATCAATATACGAGCAGTACTTC,CASSPGTSIYEQYF
NA,NA,TRBV6-5,TRBJ1-5,TGTGCCAGCCGTTCACAGAGAAATCAGCCCCAGCATTTT,CASRSQRNQPQHF
NA,NA,TRBV21-1,TRBJ1-1,TGTGCCAGCAGCATGGAGGGACAGTTTGAAGCTTTCTTT,CASSMEGQFEAFF
NA,NA,TRBV12-3/TRBV12-4,TRBJ2-7,TGTGCCAGCAGTTTTCAGGGTTCCTACGAGCAGTACTTC,CASSFQGSYEQYF
NA,TRBD1,TRBV15,TRBJ2-5,TGTGCCACCAGCAGAGTGGCAGGGGGCGGCGGAGAGACCCAGTACTTC,CATSRVAGGGGETQYF
many,NA,TRBV7-9,TRBJ1-2,TGTGCCAGCAGCTTAAGCGTGGCAGGGAAGAATGGCTACACCTTC,CASSLSVAGKNGYTF
NA,TRBD2,TRBV7-8,TRBJ2-1,TGTGCCAGCAGCTTGACTAGACTAGCTCAAGTCAAGGTCTACAATGAGCAGTTCTTC,CASSLTRLAQVKVYNEQFF
NA,NA,TRBV6-1,TRBJ1-1,TGTGCCAGCAGTGAATTCTACCGCGGCACTGAAGCTTTCTTT,CASSEFYRGTEAFF